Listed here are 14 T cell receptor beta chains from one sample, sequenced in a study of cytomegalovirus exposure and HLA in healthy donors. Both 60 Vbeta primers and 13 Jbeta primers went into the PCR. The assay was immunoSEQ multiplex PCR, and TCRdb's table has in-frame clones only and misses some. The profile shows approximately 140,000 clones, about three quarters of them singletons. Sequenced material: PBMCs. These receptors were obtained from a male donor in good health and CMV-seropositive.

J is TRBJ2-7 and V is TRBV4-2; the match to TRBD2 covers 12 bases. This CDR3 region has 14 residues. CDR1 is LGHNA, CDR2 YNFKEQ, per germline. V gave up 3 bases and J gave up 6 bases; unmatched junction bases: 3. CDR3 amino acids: CASSQTSGRREQYF. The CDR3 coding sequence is TGTGCCAGCAGCCAGACTAGCGGGAGACGCGAGCAGTACTTC.

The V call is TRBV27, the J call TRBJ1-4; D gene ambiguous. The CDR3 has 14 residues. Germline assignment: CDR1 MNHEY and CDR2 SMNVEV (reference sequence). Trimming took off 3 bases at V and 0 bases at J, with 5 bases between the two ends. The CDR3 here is CASSLGTTNEKLFF. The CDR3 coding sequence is TGTGCCAGCAGTTTGGGCACAACTAATGAAAAACTGTTTTTT.

CDR3 loop: CASSRLAEQFF. The CDR3 bases are TGTGCCAGCAGCAGACTAGCGGAGCAGTTCTTC. The chain employs TRBV6-1 and TRBJ2-1; TRBD2 agrees at 8 bases. CDR1 is MNHNS, CDR2 SASEGT, per germline. Unmatched junction bases numbered 2, after V lost 6 bases and J lost 10 bases. The CDR3 spans 11 residues.

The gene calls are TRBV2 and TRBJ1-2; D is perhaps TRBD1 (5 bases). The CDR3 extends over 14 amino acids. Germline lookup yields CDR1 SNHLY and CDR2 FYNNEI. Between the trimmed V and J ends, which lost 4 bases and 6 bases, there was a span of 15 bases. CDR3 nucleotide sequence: TGTGCCAGCAGTGTGGAGACAGAGTCGGATGGCTACACCTTC. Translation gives CASSVETESDGYTF.

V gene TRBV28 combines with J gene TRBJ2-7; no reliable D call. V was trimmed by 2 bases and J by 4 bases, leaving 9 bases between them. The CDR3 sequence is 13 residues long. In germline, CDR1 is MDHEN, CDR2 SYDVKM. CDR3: CASSLDNSYEQYF. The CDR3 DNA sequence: TGTGCCAGCAGTTTAGATAACTCATACGAGCAGTACTTC.

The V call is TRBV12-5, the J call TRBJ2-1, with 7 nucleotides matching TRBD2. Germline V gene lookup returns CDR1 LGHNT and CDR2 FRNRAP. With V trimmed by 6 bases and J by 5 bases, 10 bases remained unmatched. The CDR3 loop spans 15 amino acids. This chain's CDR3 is CASGRGVRWDNEQFF. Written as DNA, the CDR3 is TGTGCTAGTGGACGGGGGGTTAGGTGGGACAATGAGCAGTTCTTC.

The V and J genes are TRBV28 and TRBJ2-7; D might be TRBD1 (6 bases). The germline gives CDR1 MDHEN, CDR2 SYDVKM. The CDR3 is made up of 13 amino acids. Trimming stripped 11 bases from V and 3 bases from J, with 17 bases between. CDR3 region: CAARSRDNYEQYF. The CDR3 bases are TGTGCCGCACGTTCAAGGGACAACTACGAGCAGTACTTC. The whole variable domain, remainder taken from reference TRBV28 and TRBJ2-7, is DVKVTQSSRYLVKRTGEKVFLECVQDMDHENMFWYRQDPGLGLRLIYFSYDVKMKEKGDIPEGYSVSREKKERFSLILESASTNQTSMYLCAARSRDNYEQYFGPGTRLTVT.

The CDR3 bases are TGTGCCAGCAGTGAAGCGAGACTAGCGGACCCCTACGAGCAGTACTTC. Its protein is CASSEARLADPYEQYF. The rearrangement uses TRBV2 and TRBJ2-5; 9 bases line up with TRBD2. The closer fit of TRBJ2-7 to the DNA end suggests the J call may be wrong. This CDR3 spans 16 amino acids. Germline V gene data show CDR1 as SNHLY and CDR2 as FYNNEI.

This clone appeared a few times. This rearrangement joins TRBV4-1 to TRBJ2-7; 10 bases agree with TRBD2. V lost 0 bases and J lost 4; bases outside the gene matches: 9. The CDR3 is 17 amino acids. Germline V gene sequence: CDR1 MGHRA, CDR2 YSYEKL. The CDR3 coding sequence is TGCGCCAGCAGCCAAGATAGAGCGGGAGGGCCGAGTTACGAGCAGTACTTC. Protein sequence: CASSQDRAGGPSYEQYF.

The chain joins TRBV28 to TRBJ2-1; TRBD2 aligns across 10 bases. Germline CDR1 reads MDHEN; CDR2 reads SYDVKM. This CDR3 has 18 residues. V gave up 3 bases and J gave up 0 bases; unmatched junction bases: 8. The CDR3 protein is CASSFVLAGTSSYNEQFF. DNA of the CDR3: TGTGCCAGCAGTTTCGTACTAGCGGGAACGAGCTCCTACAATGAGCAGTTCTTC. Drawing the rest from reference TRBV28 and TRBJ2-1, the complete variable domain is DVKVTQSSRYLVKRTGEKVFLECVQDMDHENMFWYRQDPGLGLRLIYFSYDVKMKEKGDIPEGYSVSREKKERFSLILESASTNQTSMYLCASSFVLAGTSSYNEQFFGPGTRLTVL.

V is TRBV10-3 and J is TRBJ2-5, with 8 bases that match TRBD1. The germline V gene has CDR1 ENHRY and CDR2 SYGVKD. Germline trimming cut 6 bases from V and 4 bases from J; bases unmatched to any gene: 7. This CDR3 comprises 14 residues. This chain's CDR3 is CAISGTGGLETQYF. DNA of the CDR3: TGTGCCATCAGCGGGACAGGAGGACTAGAGACCCAGTACTTC.

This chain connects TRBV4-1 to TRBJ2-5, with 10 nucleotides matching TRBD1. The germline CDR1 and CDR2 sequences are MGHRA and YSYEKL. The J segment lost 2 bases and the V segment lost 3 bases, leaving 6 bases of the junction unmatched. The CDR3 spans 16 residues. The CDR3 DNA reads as TGCGCCAGCAGCCAGGGACAGGGGCGCCTTCAAGAGACCCAGTACTTC. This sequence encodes CASSQGQGRLQETQYF.

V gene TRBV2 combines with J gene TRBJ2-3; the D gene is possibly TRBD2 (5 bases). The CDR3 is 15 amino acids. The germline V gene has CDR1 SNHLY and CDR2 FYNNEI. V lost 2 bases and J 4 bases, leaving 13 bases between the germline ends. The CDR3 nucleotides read TGTGCCAGCAGTGAACTAGGGCTGGAGGCAGATACGCAGTATTTT. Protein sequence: CASSELGLEADTQYF.

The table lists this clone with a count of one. The CDR3 spells CASSLAAGADEQFF. The CDR3, as DNA: TGTGCCAGCAGCTTAGCAGCAGGGGCCGATGAGCAGTTCTTC. This chain connects TRBV11-1 to TRBJ2-1, with D possibly being TRBD1 (6 bases). V shed 0 bases and J shed 8 bases, with 11 bases lying between them. The CDR3 has 14 amino acids. Germline-derived CDR1 and CDR2 are SGHAT and FQDESV (reference sequence).